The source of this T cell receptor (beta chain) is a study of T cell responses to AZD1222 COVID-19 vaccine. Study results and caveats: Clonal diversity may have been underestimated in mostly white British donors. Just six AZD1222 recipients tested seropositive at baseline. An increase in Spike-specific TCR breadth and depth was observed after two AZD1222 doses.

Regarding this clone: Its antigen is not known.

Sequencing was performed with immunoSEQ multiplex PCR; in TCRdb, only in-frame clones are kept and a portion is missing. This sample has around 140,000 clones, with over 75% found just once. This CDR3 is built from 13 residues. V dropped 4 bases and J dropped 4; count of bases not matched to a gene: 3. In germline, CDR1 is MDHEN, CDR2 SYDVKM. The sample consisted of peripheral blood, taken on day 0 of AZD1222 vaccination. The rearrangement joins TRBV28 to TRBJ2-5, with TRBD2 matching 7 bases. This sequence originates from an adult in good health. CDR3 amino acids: CASSSGGGETQYF. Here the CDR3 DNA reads TGTGCCAGCAGTTCTGGGGGGGGAGAGACCCAGTACTTC. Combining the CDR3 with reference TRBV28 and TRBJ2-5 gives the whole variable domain DVKVTQSSRYLVKRTGEKVFLECVQDMDHENMFWYRQDPGLGLRLIYFSYDVKMKEKGDIPEGYSVSREKKERFSLILESASTNQTSMYLCASSSGGGETQYFGPGTRLLVL.